The clone carrying this TCR beta chain was detected a few times. Its target is unknown. The data were obtained in a study of CD8 T cells in ankylosing spondylitis. Study findings and constraints: Several of the motif variants were reported before in synovial fluid and blood from reactive arthritis. Disease-associated clones were reportedly significantly overrepresented in matched ankylosing spondylitis synovial fluid. CD8+ cells made up the disease-linked clones, which were relatively rare in peripheral blood.

TCRdb recomputed calls from the 5' RACE reads with MiXCR, one row per CDR3 protein. The table includes about 250,000 distinct CDR3 sequences, 30% to 35% detected once. There are 15 residues in the CDR3. Trimming took 6 bases from V and 7 from J, leaving 20 bases between them. Germline assignment: CDR1 SGHKS and CDR2 YYEKEE (reference sequence). The rearrangement uses TRBV5-5 and TRBJ2-1; TRBD2 is a possible D gene (5 bases). The source is a male donor with ankylosing spondylitis or in good health (not recorded which). Material: blood, either unsorted or a sorted T cell fraction (not recorded which). The CDR3 DNA reads as TGTGCCAGCACCTACGGTCCGGGGATTGGGAATGAGCAGTTCTTC. Protein: CASTYGPGIGNEQFF.